This TCR beta chain was identified during a study of T cell repertoires in cytomegalovirus infection. Study information: In the study, CMV epitopes included recently identified HLA-C-restricted and well-studied HLA-B-restricted ones. Through public TCR beta signatures, both CMV infection and matching HLA type were indicated.

Concerning this clonotype: The antigen remains undetermined.

The CDR3 length is 18 residues. In germline, CDR1 is SGHVS, CDR2 FNYEAQ. V was cut by 4 bases and J by 3 bases, with 24 bases left in between. TCRdb redid the calling of the reads with MiXCR, one entry per CDR3 protein. The sample has fewer than 900,000 distinct CDR3 sequences, about 28% seen once. Findings of the study overall: What dominated the ex vivo response were HLA-C-restricted CMV-specific TCR beta clonotypes. Based on cumulative public TCR beta family frequency, carriers of CMV plus the relevant HLA were identified.

This specimen consisted of cultured CD8+ T cells from PBMCs, obtained from culture after CMV antigen stimulation. V usage is TRBV7-6 and J usage is TRBJ1-1; no clear D gene. The clonotype was recovered from a human donor in good health (CMV status not recorded). Some clones in this sample may be carry-over from other donors' samples. The CDR3 DNA sequence: TGTGCCAGCAGCTCCCCAACCGGCCCCTCCCAAAGCCACACTGAAGCTTTCTTT. Protein sequence: CASSSPTGPSQSHTEAFF. The full variable domain, its missing parts supplied by reference TRBV7-6 and TRBJ1-1, is GAGVSQSPRYKVTKRGQDVALRCDPISGHVSLYWYRQALGQGPEFLTYFNYEAQQDKSGLPNDRFSAERPEGSISTLTIQRTEQRDSAMYRCASSSPTGPSQSHTEAFFGQGTRLTVV.